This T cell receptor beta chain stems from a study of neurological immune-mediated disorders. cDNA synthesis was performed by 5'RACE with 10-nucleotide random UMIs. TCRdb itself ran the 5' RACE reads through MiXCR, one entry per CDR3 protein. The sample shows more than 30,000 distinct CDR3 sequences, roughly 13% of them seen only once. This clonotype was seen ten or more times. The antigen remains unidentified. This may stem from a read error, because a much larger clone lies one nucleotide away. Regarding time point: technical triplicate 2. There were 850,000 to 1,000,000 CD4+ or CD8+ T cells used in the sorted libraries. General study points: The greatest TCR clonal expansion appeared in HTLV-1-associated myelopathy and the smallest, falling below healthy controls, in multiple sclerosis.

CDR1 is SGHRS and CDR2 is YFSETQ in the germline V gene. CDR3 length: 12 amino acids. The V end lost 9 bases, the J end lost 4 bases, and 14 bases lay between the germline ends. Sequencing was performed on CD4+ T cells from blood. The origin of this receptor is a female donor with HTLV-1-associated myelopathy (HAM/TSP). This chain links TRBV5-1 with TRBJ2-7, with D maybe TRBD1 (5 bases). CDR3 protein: CANRSGPYEQYF. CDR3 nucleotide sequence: TGCGCCAACAGGTCTGGTCCTTACGAGCAGTACTTC. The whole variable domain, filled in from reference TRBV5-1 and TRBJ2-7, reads KAGVTQTPRYLIKTRGQQVTLSCSPISGHRSVSWYQQTPGQGLQFLFEYFSETQRNKGNFPGRFSGRQFSNSRSEMNVSTLELGDSALYLCANRSGPYEQYFGPGTRLTVT.